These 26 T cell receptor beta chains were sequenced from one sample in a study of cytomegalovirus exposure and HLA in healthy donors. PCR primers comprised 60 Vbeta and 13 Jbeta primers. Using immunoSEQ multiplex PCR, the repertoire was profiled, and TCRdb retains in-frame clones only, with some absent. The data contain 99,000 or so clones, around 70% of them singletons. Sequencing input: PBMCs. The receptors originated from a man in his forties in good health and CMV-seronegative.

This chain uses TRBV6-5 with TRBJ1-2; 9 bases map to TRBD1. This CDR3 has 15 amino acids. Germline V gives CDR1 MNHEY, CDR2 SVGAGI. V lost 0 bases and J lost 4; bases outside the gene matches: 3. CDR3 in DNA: TGTGCCAGCAGTTACTCCCTACAGGGGGCCTATGGCTACACCTTC. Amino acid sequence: CASSYSLQGAYGYTF.

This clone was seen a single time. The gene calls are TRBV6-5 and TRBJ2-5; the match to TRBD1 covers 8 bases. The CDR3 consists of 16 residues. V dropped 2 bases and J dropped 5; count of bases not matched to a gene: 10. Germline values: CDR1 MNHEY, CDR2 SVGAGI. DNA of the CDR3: TGTGCCAGCAGTTACCTCACTTCCAGGGGGCCCGAGACCCAGTACTTC. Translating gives CASSYLTSRGPETQYF.

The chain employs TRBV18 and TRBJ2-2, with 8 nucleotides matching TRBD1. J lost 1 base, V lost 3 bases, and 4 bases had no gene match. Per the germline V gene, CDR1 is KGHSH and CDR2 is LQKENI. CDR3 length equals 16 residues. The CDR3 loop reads CASSPLDRGNTGELFF. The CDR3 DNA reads TGTGCCAGCTCACCGCTCGACAGGGGGAACACCGGGGAGCTGTTTTTT.

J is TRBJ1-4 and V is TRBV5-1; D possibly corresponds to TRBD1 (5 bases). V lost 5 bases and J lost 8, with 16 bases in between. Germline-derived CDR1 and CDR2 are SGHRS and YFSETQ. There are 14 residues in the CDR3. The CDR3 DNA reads TGCGCCAGCAGACCGGCCGGGGGGGGAGAAAAACTGTTTTTT. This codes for CASRPAGGGEKLFF.

CDR3 DNA: TGTGCCTGCCCCGGCCCGGCGGGGAAGCAGTATTTT. This sequence encodes CACPGPAGKQYF. This chain joins TRBV30 and TRBJ2-3; tentatively, D is TRBD2 (6 bases). This CDR3 contains 12 residues. Trimming cost V 6 bases and J 11 bases, with 18 bases left between them. The germline V gene has CDR1 GTSNPN and CDR2 SVGIG (reference sequence).

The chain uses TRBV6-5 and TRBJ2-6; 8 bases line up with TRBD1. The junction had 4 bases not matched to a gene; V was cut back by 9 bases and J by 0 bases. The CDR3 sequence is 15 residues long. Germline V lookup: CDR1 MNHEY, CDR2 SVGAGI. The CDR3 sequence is CASSGQGSGANVLTF. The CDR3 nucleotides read TGTGCCAGTAGTGGACAGGGCTCTGGGGCCAACGTCCTGACTTTC.

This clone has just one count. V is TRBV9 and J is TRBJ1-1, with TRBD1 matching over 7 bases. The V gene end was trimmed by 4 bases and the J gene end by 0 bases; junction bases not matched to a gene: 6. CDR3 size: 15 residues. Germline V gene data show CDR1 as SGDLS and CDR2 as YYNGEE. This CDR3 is CASSPWTGLNTEAFF. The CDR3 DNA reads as TGTGCCAGCAGCCCCTGGACAGGATTGAACACTGAAGCTTTCTTT.

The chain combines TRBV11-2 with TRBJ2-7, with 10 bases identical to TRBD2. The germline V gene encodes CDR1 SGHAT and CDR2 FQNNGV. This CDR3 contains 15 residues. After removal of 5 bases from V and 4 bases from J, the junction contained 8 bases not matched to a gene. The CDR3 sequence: CASSVQAGGPYEQYF. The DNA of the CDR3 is TGTGCCAGCAGCGTTCAAGCGGGAGGGCCTTACGAGCAGTACTTC.

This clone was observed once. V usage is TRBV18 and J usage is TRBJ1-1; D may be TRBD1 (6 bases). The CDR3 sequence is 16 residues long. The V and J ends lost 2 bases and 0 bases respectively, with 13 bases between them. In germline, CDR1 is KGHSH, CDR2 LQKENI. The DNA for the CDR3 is TGTGCCAGCTCACCAAAGACAGGTTTTATGAACACTGAAGCTTTCTTT. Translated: CASSPKTGFMNTEAFF.

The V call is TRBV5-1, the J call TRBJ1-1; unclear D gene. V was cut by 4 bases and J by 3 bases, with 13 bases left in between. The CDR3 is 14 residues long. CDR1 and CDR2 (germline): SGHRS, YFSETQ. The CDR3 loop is CASSPAIGDTEAFF. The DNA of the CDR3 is TGCGCCAGCAGCCCCGCGATCGGGGACACTGAAGCTTTCTTT.

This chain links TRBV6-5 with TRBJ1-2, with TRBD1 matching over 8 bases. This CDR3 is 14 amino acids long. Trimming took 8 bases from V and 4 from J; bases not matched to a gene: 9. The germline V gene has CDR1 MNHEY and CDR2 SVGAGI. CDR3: CASGMDRAPYGYTF. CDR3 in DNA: TGTGCCAGCGGGATGGACAGGGCCCCCTATGGCTACACCTTC.

CDR3 protein: CATSRGTGGNTGELFF. The CDR3 DNA reads TGTGCCACCAGCAGAGGGACAGGGGGCAACACCGGGGAGCTGTTTTTT. The genes are TRBV15 and TRBJ2-2; 11 bases map to TRBD1. The CDR3 runs to 16 residues. Trimming removed 1 base from V and 2 bases from J; junction bases left unmatched: 0. Germline assignment: CDR1 LNHNV and CDR2 YYDKDF (reference sequence).

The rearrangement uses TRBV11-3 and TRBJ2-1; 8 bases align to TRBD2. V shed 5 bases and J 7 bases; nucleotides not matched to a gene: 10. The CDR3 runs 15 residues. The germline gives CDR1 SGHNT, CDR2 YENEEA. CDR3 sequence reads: CASSQSGGRGNEQFF. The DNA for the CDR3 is TGTGCCAGCAGCCAAAGCGGGGGCCGGGGTAATGAGCAGTTCTTC.

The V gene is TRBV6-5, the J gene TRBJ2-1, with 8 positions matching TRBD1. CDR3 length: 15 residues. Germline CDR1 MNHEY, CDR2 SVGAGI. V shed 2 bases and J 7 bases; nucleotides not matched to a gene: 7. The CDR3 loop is CASSYGQGARNEQFF. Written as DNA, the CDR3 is TGTGCCAGCAGTTACGGGCAGGGGGCGAGAAATGAGCAGTTCTTC.

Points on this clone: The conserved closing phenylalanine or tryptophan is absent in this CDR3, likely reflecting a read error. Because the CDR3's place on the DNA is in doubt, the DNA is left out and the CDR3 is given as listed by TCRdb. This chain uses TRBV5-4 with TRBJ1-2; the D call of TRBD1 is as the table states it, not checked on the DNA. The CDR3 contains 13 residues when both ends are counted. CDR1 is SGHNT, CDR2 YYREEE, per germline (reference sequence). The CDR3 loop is CASSLAHQDSQEV.

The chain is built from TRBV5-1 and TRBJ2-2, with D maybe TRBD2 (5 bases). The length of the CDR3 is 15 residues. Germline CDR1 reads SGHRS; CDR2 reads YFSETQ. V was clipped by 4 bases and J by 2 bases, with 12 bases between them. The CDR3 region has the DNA TGCGCCAGCAGCCGCCCGGACTCTAACACCGGGGAGCTGTTTTTT. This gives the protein CASSRPDSNTGELFF.

CDR3 region: CASSLRQAAETQYF. In DNA, the CDR3 is TGTGCCAGCAGCCTTAGACAGGCCGCGGAGACCCAGTACTTC. The chain is built from TRBV2 and TRBJ2-5; D is perhaps TRBD1 (6 bases). CDR1 is SNHLY, CDR2 FYNNEI, per germline. This CDR3 is built from 14 residues. Trimming stripped 6 bases from V and 5 bases from J, with 16 bases between.

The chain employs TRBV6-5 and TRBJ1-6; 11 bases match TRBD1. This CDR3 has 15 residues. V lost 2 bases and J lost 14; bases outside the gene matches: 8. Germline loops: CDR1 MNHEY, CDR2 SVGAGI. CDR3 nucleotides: TGTGCCAGCAGTTACCCGGGACAGGGGGAAGAGGCCCTCCACTTT. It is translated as CASSYPGQGEEALHF.

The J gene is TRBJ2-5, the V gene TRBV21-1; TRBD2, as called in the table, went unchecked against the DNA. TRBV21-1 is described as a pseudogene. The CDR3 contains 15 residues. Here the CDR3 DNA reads TGTGCCAGCAGCAAACCGGGACTACGGGCAGAGACCCAGTACTTC. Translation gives CASSKPGLRAETQYF.

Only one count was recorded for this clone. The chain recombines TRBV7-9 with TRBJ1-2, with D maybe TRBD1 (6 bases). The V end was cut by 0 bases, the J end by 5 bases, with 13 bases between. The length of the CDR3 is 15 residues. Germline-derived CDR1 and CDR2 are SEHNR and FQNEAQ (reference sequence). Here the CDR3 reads CASSLAGGLGYGYTF. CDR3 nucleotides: TGTGCCAGCAGCTTAGCCGGGGGGCTTGGGTATGGCTACACCTTC.

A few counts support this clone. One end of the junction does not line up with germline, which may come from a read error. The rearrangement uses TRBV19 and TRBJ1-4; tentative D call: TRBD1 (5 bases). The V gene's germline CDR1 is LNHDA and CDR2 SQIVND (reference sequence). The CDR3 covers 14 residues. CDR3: CASSRTPNNEKLFF. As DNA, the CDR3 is TGTGCCAGCAGTAGGACACCAAATAATGAAAAACTGTTTTTT.

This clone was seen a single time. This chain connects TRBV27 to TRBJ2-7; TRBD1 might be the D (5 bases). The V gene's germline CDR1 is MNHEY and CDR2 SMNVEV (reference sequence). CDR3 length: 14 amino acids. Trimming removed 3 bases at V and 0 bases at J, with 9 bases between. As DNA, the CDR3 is TGTGCCAGCAGTTTGCAGGGCAGCTCCTACGAGCAGTACTTC. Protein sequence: CASSLQGSSYEQYF.

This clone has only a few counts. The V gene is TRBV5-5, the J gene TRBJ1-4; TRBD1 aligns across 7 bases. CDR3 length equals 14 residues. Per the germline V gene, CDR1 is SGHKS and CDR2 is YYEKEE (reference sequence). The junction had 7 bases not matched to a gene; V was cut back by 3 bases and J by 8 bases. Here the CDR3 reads CASSSQGSWEKLFF. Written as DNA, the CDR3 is TGTGCCAGCAGCTCACAGGGGTCTTGGGAAAAACTGTTTTTT. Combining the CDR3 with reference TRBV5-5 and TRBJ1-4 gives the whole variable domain DAGVTQSPTHLIKTRGQQVTLRCSPISGHKSVSWYQQVLGQGPQFIFQYYEKEERGRGNFPDRFSARQFPNYSSELNVNALLLGDSALYLCASSSQGSWEKLFFGSGTQLSVL.

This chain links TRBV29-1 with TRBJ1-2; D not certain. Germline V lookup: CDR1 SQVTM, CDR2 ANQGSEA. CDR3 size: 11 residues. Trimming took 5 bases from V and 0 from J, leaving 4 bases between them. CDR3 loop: CSVFANYGYTF. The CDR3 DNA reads TGCAGCGTTTTCGCTAACTATGGCTACACCTTC.

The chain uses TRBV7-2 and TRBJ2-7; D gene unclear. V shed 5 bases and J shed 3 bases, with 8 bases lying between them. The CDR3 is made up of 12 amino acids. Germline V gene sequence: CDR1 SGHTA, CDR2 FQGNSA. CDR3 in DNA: TGTGCCAGCAGCGGTAGTGGCTACGAGCAGTACTTC. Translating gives CASSGSGYEQYF.

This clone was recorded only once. The CDR3 DNA is TGCGCCAGCAGCTTTCTGGCACCGACAACTAATGAAAAACTGTTTTTT. It codes for CASSFLAPTTNEKLFF. The chain recombines TRBV5-1 with TRBJ1-4; D gene ambiguous. The germline V and J ends were trimmed by 2 bases and 0 bases, with 11 bases remaining between them. CDR1 is SGHRS and CDR2 is YFSETQ in the germline V gene. The CDR3 is 16 amino acids.